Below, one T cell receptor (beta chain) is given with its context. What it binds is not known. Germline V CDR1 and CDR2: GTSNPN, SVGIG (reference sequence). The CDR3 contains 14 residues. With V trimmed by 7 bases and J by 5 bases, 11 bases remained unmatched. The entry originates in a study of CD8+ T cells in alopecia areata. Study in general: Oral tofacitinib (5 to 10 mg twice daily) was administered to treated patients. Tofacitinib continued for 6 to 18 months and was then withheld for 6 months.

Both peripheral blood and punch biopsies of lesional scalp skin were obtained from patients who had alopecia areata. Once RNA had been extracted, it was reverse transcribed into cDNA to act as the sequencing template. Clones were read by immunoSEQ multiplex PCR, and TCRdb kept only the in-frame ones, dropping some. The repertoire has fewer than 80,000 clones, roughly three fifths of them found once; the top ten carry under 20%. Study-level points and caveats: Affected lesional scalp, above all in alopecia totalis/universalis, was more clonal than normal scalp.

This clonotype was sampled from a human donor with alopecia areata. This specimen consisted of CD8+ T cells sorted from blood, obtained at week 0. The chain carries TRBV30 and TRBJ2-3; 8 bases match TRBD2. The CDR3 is CALLSGLAGDTQYF. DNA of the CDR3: TGTGCCTTACTGTCGGGTCTAGCGGGAGATACGCAGTATTTT. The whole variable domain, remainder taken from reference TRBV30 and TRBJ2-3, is SQTIHQWPATLVQPVGSPLSLECTVEGTSNPNLYWYRQAAGRGLQLLFYSVGIGQISSEVPQNLSASRPQDRQFILSSKKLLLSDSGFYLCALLSGLAGDTQYFGPGTRLTVL.